The rows below give T cell receptor beta chains drawn from one sample of a study of blood T cell repertoires in COVID-19. Here immunoSEQ multiplex PCR was the method, and the copy in TCRdb shows in-frame clones only, minus some. The sample lists 300,000 to 400,000 clones; roughly 90% were seen once. The sequenced sample was peripheral blood. The source of these receptors is an older woman with COVID-19, enrolled during active disease. Both conserved end residues are part of each CDR3. The D gene is left open where the match is weak. Expanded clones are given a class, and other clones once, few, many or no size at all.

TRBJ1-4 NA NA TRBV6-5 14 TGTGCCAGCAGAGGGGGGGACTCTAATGAAAAACTGTTTTTT CASRGGDSNEKLFF
TRBJ2-7 NA NA TRBV5-6 15 TGTGCCAGCAGCTTATCCGACAGGGACTCACCCGAGCAGTACTTC CASSLSDRDSPEQYF
TRBJ1-2 NA NA TRBV7-3 13 TGTGCCAGCAGCCCTTTGACAGCCTATGGCTACACCTTC CASSPLTAYGYTF
TRBJ2-7 NA TRBD2 TRBV4-1 17 TGCGCCAGCAGCCAAAGACTCTCAGCGGGGGCCGCCTACGAGCAGTACTTC CASSQRLSAGAAYEQYF
TRBJ1-2 few TRBD1 TRBV3-1/TRBV3-2 14 TGTGCCAGCAGCCACCGGGACAGGGGTGGTGGCTACACCTTC CASSHRDRGGGYTF
TRBJ2-5 once TRBD1 TRBV4-1 15 TGCGCCAGCAGCCGAGACAGGGGGCTTCAAGAGACCCAGTACTTC CASSRDRGLQETQYF
TRBJ2-7 once TRBD1 TRBV30 16 TGTGCCTGGAGTCCCCAATCCGGGACAGGGTCGTACGAGCAGTACTTC CAWSPQSGTGSYEQYF
TRBJ1-4 NA TRBD1 TRBV3-1/TRBV3-2 15 TGTGCCAGCAGCCAAGAAGGCCAGGGGGCTGGAAAACTGTTTTTT CASSQEGQGAGKLFF
TRBJ2-7 NA TRBD1 TRBV3-1/TRBV3-2 15 TGTGCCAGCAGCCTCTCCGGGACAGGGGGCTACGAGCAGTACTTC CASSLSGTGGYEQYF
TRBJ1-2 NA TRBD1 TRBV5-1 14 TGCGCCAGCAGCTCGGGTAAAGGGGGCGGTGGCTACACCTTC CASSSGKGGGGYTF
TRBJ1-1 NA NA TRBV6-1 14 TGTGCCAGCAGTGACAAGTTCTTAACAGCTGAAGCTTTCTTT CASSDKFLTAEAFF
TRBJ2-3 NA NA TRBV30 17 TGTGCCTGGAGGCAGGGGATGCTGACGATTTCCACAGATACGCAGTATTTT CAWRQGMLTISTDTQYF
TRBJ1-1 NA TRBD1 TRBV28 15 TGTGCCAGCAGTTCAGGGGGCGGGGGTAAAACTGAAGCTTTCTTT CASSSGGGGKTEAFF
TRBJ1-3 NA NA TRBV3-1/TRBV3-2 14 TGTGCCAGCAGGCCTCAGTTCACTGGAAACACCATATATTTT CASRPQFTGNTIYF
TRBJ2-6 NA NA TRBV27 17 TGTGCCAGCAGTCTACTCACCGACACGGAAAGTGCCAACGTCCTGACTTTC CASSLLTDTESANVLTF
TRBJ2-7 NA NA TRBV7-8 14 TGTGCCAGCAGCGTGGGAAGACTAGCCTACGAGCAGTACTTC CASSVGRLAYEQYF
TRBJ2-3 NA TRBD2 TRBV19 16 TGTGCCAGTAGTCCCCTAGCGGGGGGGAACACAGATACGCAGTATTTT CASSPLAGGNTDTQYF
TRBJ2-7 NA NA TRBV20-1 11 TGCAGTGCAGCGCGGCCCTACGAGCAGTACTTC CSAARPYEQYF
TRBJ1-1 NA TRBD1 TRBV3-1/TRBV3-2 15 TGTGCCAGCAGCCATCCCGGGACAGTCCGCACTGAAGCTTTCTTT CASSHPGTVRTEAFF
TRBJ2-3 NA TRBD2 TRBV2 16 TGTGCCAGCAGTGAACAGCGCGGGGGGGCGATAGATACGCAGTATTTT CASSEQRGGAIDTQYF
TRBJ1-1 NA NA TRBV18 13 TGTGCCAGCTCACCTAACCAGGGGAATGAAGCTTTCTTT CASSPNQGNEAFF
TRBJ1-5 NA NA TRBV5-1 14 TGCGCCAGCAGCTTGGCCCCAGGGGCGGGGGCCCAGCATTTT CASSLAPGAGAQHF
TRBJ1-2 once NA TRBV3-1/TRBV3-2 16 TGTGCCAGCAGCTACGCTTCGTGGAGGAGTAACTATGGCTACACCTTC CASSYASWRSNYGYTF
TRBJ1-5 NA NA TRBV27 15 TGTGCCAGCAGTTTATTTTACGGGTCGAATCAGCCCCAGCATTTT CASSLFYGSNQPQHF
TRBJ2-5 NA NA TRBV11-3 16 TGTGCCAGCAGCTTAGTCCACCAGGCGACCCAAGAGACCCAGTACTTC CASSLVHQATQETQYF
TRBJ2-1 NA NA TRBV24-1 17 TGTGCCACCAGTGATCCCCGGAATAGCGGCTCCTACAATGAGCAGTTCTTC CATSDPRNSGSYNEQFF
TRBJ2-2 NA NA TRBV5-6 12 TGTGCCAGCAGCTCGGGAGAAGGGGAGCTGTTTTTT CASSSGEGELFF
TRBJ2-3 NA NA TRBV5-8 18 TGTGCCAGCAGCTTGGGCATCGGGACATGGCAGAGCGGAGATACGCAGTATTTT CASSLGIGTWQSGDTQYF
TRBJ1-5 NA NA TRBV5-4 13 TGTGCCAGCAGCTTGGAGCGCAATCAGCCCCAGCATTTT CASSLERNQPQHF
TRBJ2-7 NA TRBD1 TRBV7-7 13 TGTGCCAGCAGCGTCGACAGGGACTACGAGCAGTACTTC CASSVDRDYEQYF
TRBJ1-2 NA TRBD1 TRBV19 16 TGTGCCAGTAGTATAGGGTACAGGGGGATTAACTATGGCTACACCTTC CASSIGYRGINYGYTF
TRBJ2-2 NA NA TRBV10-2 16 TGCGCCAGCAAGCCCGAGGGTGGAGGGAACACCGGGGAGCTGTTTTTT CASKPEGGGNTGELFF
TRBJ2-5 NA TRBD2 TRBV12-5 16 TGTGCTAGTGGTTTGGTACTAGCGGGGGGACAAGAGACCCAGTACTTC CASGLVLAGGQETQYF
TRBJ1-5 NA NA TRBV5-4 14 TGTGCCAGCAGCCTTGGGGGCAACAATCAGCCCCAGCATTTT CASSLGGNNQPQHF
TRBJ1-2 NA NA TRBV4-1 15 TGCGCCAGCAGCTCCCCCGGGGGGGGAAGCTATGGCTACACCTTC CASSSPGGGSYGYTF
TRBJ2-3 NA TRBD1 TRBV7-9 16 TGTGCCAGCAGCTTCTCCGGGACAGGTTATTTTGATACGCAGTATTTT CASSFSGTGYFDTQYF
TRBJ1-2 few NA TRBV4-1 14 TGCGCCAGCAGCCACATTTCGGGAGACTATGGCTACACCTTC CASSHISGDYGYTF
TRBJ1-2 NA NA TRBV11-2 17 TGTGCCAGCAGCTTAGATCAGGGAGCAGGGGCCGTCTATGGCTACACCTTC CASSLDQGAGAVYGYTF
TRBJ1-4 NA NA TRBV6-5 15 TGTGCCAGCACCCAAAAGGGGTTGGCTAATGAAAAACTGTTTTTT CASTQKGLANEKLFF
TRBJ1-2 NA NA TRBV19 14 TGTGCCAGTAGGGACTTTTCAGCTAACTATGGCTACACCTTC CASRDFSANYGYTF
TRBJ2-1 once TRBD2 TRBV9 15 TGTGCCAGCAGCGCCTTAGCGGGGGAGGGCAATGAGCAGTTCTTC CASSALAGEGNEQFF
TRBJ1-4 few NA TRBV7-9 17 TGTGCCAGCAGCTCTGGACTTGTCTCAGGGGAGGGGGAAAAACTGTTTTTT CASSSGLVSGEGEKLFF
TRBJ1-4 NA NA TRBV7-9 15 TGTGCCAGCAGCCTACTACCTGCAACTAATGAAAAACTGTTTTTT CASSLLPATNEKLFF
TRBJ2-5 NA TRBD1 TRBV11-1 15 TGTGCCAGCAGCTCCGGGACAGGGGGCCCGGAGACCCAGTACTTC CASSSGTGGPETQYF
TRBJ1-2 NA NA TRBV30 11 TGTGCCTGGAGTCCCGGACAGGGCTACACCTTC CAWSPGQGYTF
TRBJ1-1 NA TRBD1 TRBV13 15 TGTGCCAGCAGCTTAGGGGACAGGGTGAACACTGAAGCTTTCTTT CASSLGDRVNTEAFF
TRBJ1-2 NA NA TRBV5-1 15 TGCGCCAGCAGCTTGGACCGGGTCTCTAACTATGGCTACACCTTC CASSLDRVSNYGYTF
TRBJ1-2 NA NA TRBV12-3/TRBV12-4 13 TGTGCCAGCAGTTCGAGGACAGCCCGTGGGTCCACCTTC CASSSRTARGSTF